Detailed here is one TCR beta chain. Original processing methods: Amplification of reference gene primers was used by the study to estimate nucleated cell counts. Here immunoSEQ multiplex PCR was the method, and the copy in TCRdb shows in-frame clones only, minus some. V, J and clone size are taken as reported in that table, and D and trimming were inferred from the DNA itself. The sample has around 330,000 clones, roughly 87% seen once. Trimming took 2 bases from V and 3 from J, leaving 11 bases between them. CDR3 size: 15 residues. Germline values: CDR1 WSHSY, CDR2 SAAADI. The source of the sample is a study of blood T cell repertoires in COVID-19. Study-level background: The analysed material was cDNA or gDNA that came from T cells, B-cell-depleted T cells, or PBMCs.

The chain joins TRBV10-2 to TRBJ2-1, with no clear D. Sequenced: PBMCs or T cells enriched from blood (not recorded which). The receptor was isolated from a young woman who had recovered from COVID-19. This chain's CDR3 is CASSEDTTLYNEQFF. The DNA for the CDR3 is TGCGCCAGCAGTGAGGATACTACACTCTACAATGAGCAGTTCTTC.